The 16 T cell receptor beta chains below come from one sample, sequenced in a study of T cell repertoires in cytomegalovirus infection. TCRdb itself ran the reads through MiXCR, one entry per CDR3 protein. The data show almost 550,000 distinct CDR3 sequences, with about 15% seen just once and 20% to 30% held by the top ten. Specimen: CD8+ T cells from PBMCs. The receptor set was obtained from a human donor in good health (CMV status not recorded). Some clones in this sample may be carry-over from other donors' samples.

This clonotype was counted many times. The chain couples TRBV5-6 to TRBJ2-7, with TRBD2 matching 10 bases. The CDR3 loop spans 17 amino acids. CDR1 is SGHDT, CDR2 YYEEEE, per germline. Trimming cost V 4 bases and J 0 bases; bases outside gene matches: 10. CDR3 sequence (DNA): TGTGCCAGCAGCCGATCCCCGGGACTAGCGACCTCCTACGAGCAGTACTTC. Its translation is CASSRSPGLATSYEQYF.

This clonotype turned up a few times. The V and J genes are TRBV11-2 and TRBJ2-7, with a possible D match to TRBD1 (5 bases). This CDR3 region has 16 residues. V was clipped by 0 bases and J by 4 bases, with 16 bases between them. The germline V gene has CDR1 SGHAT and CDR2 FQNNGV. CDR3 DNA sequence: TGTGCCAGCAGCTTAGACCGGGCGGCAGGGTCTTACGAGCAGTACTTC. Encoded protein: CASSLDRAAGSYEQYF.

With respect to this clonotype: One base away lies a much larger clone, so this may be a sequencing read error. V gene TRBV29-1 combines with J gene TRBJ2-1, with D possibly called TRBD1 or TRBD2 (6 bases each). This CDR3 has 16 residues. The V and J ends lost 0 bases and 2 bases respectively, with 14 bases between them. In germline, CDR1 is SQVTM, CDR2 ANQGSEA. CDR3 DNA sequence: TGCAGCGTTGAAGATATCGGGGGCAATACCTACAATGAGCAGTTCTTC. As protein: CSVEDIGGNTYNEQFF.

As to this clonotype: A much larger clone differs by one base, so this may be a read error. This chain links TRBV7-6 with TRBJ2-1; D is uncertain. CDR1 is SGHVS, CDR2 FNYEAQ, per germline. Trimming shortened V by 8 bases and J by 5 bases, and 13 bases separated the two germline ends. This CDR3 is built from 13 residues. DNA for the CDR3: TGTGCCAGCGCTGTGGGGTTTAACAATGAGCAGTTCTTC. This gives the protein CASAVGFNNEQFF.

This clonotype was recorded at least ten times. The CDR3: CASSLEYVVIAGEETQYF. CDR3 sequence (DNA): TGTGCCAGCAGCTTAGAATACGTGGTTATAGCGGGAGAAGAGACCCAGTACTTC. The rearrangement links TRBV7-2 to TRBJ2-5; 9 bases match TRBD2. V trimming: 1 base; J trimming: 3 bases; junction bases outside the gene matches: 12. Germline V gene data show CDR1 as SGHTA and CDR2 as FQGNSA. The CDR3 has 18 amino acids.

For this clonotype: This may be a read error, as it is one base from a much larger clone. The genes are TRBV10-3 and TRBJ2-2; TRBD1 is a possible D gene (6 bases). CDR1 ENHRY and CDR2 SYGVKD come from the germline V gene. This CDR3 region has 14 residues. The CDR3 DNA reads TGTGCCATCCCTGGGACACAGAACGCCGGGGAGCTGTTTTTT. Protein sequence: CAIPGTQNAGELFF.

This clonotype was seen at least ten times. The V and J genes are TRBV7-6 and TRBJ2-1; TRBD2 agrees at 8 bases. V gave up 3 bases and J gave up 6 bases; unmatched junction bases: 10. The V gene's germline CDR1 is SGHVS and CDR2 FNYEAQ. The CDR3 runs to 16 residues. As DNA, the CDR3 is TGTGCCAGCAGCTTTTCGGGTAGCGGGAAAGGCAATGAGCAGTTCTTC. Its translation: CASSFSGSGKGNEQFF.

As regards this clonotype: Being one base from a much bigger clone, this may be a read error. The V call is TRBV24-1, the J call TRBJ2-3; D is possibly TRBD2 (5 bases). CDR1 KGHDR and CDR2 SFDVKD come from the germline V gene. The length of the CDR3 is 16 residues. The CDR3 loop reads CATSDSLAYTPDMQYF. As DNA, the CDR3 is TGTGCCACCAGTGATTCTCTAGCCTACACCCCAGATATGCAGTATTTT.

This clonotype has just a few counts. This chain uses TRBV27 with TRBJ2-1, with TRBD2 matching over 10 bases. Per the germline V gene, CDR1 is MNHEY and CDR2 is SMNVEV (reference sequence). V trimming: 4 bases; J trimming: 10 bases; junction bases outside the gene matches: 7. This CDR3 has 14 amino acids. CDR3 protein: CASSYELAGEEQFF. The CDR3 DNA reads TGTGCCAGCAGTTACGAGCTAGCGGGAGAAGAGCAGTTCTTC.

This clonotype showed up many times. V usage is TRBV27 and J usage is TRBJ1-2; 7 bases fit TRBD1. The ends lost 6 bases at V and 5 bases at J; junction bases unmatched: 9. CDR1 and CDR2 (germline): MNHEY, SMNVEV (reference sequence). The CDR3 extends over 14 amino acids. The CDR3 loop reads CASSPQGGKYGYTF. The CDR3 bases are TGTGCCAGCAGCCCTCAGGGGGGGAAATATGGCTACACCTTC.

This clonotype appeared a few times. This chain uses TRBV20-1 with TRBJ2-3; TRBD2 matches at 12 bases. Germline assignment: CDR1 DFQATT and CDR2 SNEGSKA (reference sequence). There are 17 residues in the CDR3. The V and J ends lost 3 bases and 1 base, in that order; junction bases with no gene match: 8. The CDR3 spells CSARMLAGGPGTDTQYF. In DNA, the CDR3 is TGCAGTGCTAGGATGCTAGCGGGAGGGCCGGGCACAGATACGCAGTATTTT.

This clonotype was counted at least ten times. The genes are TRBV10-3 and TRBJ2-1; D possibly corresponds to TRBD2 (5 bases). Germline CDR1 reads ENHRY; CDR2 reads SYGVKD. This CDR3 spans 16 amino acids. The V and J ends lost 4 bases and 0 bases respectively, with 13 bases between them. The CDR3 bases are TGTGCCATCAGTGGAGATGAGGGAAGCTCCTACAATGAGCAGTTCTTC. Its translation: CAISGDEGSSYNEQFF.

This clonotype was counted many times. J is TRBJ2-2 and V is TRBV27; TRBD1 matches at 9 bases. J lost 2 bases, V lost 6 bases, and 7 bases had no gene match. The germline V gene encodes CDR1 MNHEY and CDR2 SMNVEV (reference sequence). The CDR3 has 16 residues. This CDR3 reads CASSPGTGGNTGELFF. The CDR3 DNA reads as TGTGCCAGCAGCCCGGGAACAGGGGGCAACACCGGGGAGCTGTTTTTT.

The V call is TRBV25-1, the J call TRBJ2-7, with 9 positions matching TRBD2. The length of the CDR3 is 15 residues. The V gene's germline CDR1 is MGHDK and CDR2 SYGVNS. V shed 2 bases, J shed 7 bases, and the junction held 9 bases outside the gene matches. The CDR3 reads CASSEGGGGGWEQYF. Here the CDR3 DNA reads TGTGCCAGCAGTGAAGGCGGGGGGGGGGGCTGGGAGCAGTACTTC.

This clonotype was seen repeatedly, ten times or more. The chain combines TRBV14 with TRBJ2-7; 7 nucleotides align to TRBD1. This CDR3 has 16 amino acids. V lost 0 bases, J lost 3 bases, and 8 bases stayed unmatched. The V gene's germline CDR1 is SGHDN and CDR2 FVKESK. As DNA, the CDR3 is TGTGCCAGCAGCCAAGAAACGACAGGGAATATCTACGAGCAGTACTTC. Residues: CASSQETTGNIYEQYF.

The chain has TRBV11-2 and TRBJ2-1, with 14 bases matching TRBD2. From germline, CDR1 is SGHAT and CDR2 FQNNGV. The CDR3 has 16 residues. J gave up 5 bases and V 2 bases, and 2 bases lay outside the gene matches. The CDR3: CASSLLGLAGDNEQFF. The CDR3 DNA sequence: TGTGCCAGCAGCTTATTGGGACTAGCGGGGGACAATGAGCAGTTCTTC.